The 5 T cell receptor beta chains listed next were all sequenced from one sample in a study of cytomegalovirus exposure and HLA in healthy donors (TCRdb year 2017). The library was produced with the immunoSEQ multiplex PCR assay. A mixture of 60 forward primers for TCR Vbeta segments and 13 reverse primers for TCR Jbeta segments was used in the multiplex PCR. TCRdb carries this immuneACCESS record with in-frame sequences only. Its versions omit some clonotypes, under half of them owing to an unresolved V gene in the studies checked, with the rest unexplained. The sample records some 250,000 clones, about 86% of which are singletons. About 7.3% of the sample belongs to the ten largest clones. Source material: PBMCs. These receptors were collected from an older woman in good health and CMV-seropositive.

The V call is TRBV9, the J call TRBJ2-5, with TRBD2 matching over 7 bases. The J segment lost 2 bases and the V segment lost 0 bases, leaving 4 bases of the junction unmatched. Germline lookup yields CDR1 SGDLS and CDR2 YYNGEE. The CDR3 totals 15 residues. The CDR3, as DNA: TGTGCCAGCAGCGTAGCTAACGGGGGGCAAGAGACCCAGTACTTC. The encoded protein is CASSVANGGQETQYF.

The V call is TRBV14, the J call TRBJ1-3; weak D call: TRBD1 (5 bases). V shed 1 base and J shed 0 bases, with 13 bases lying between them. The CDR3 runs 17 residues. The germline CDR1 and CDR2 sequences are SGHDN and FVKESK. The CDR3 sequence is CASSQGSQEGSGNTIYF. CDR3 DNA sequence: TGTGCCAGCAGCCAAGGGTCACAGGAGGGCTCTGGAAACACCATATATTTT.

This chain joins TRBV4-1 and TRBJ2-7; a weak D match, TRBD2 (6 bases). Trimming removed 8 bases from V and 2 bases from J, with 10 bases in between. CDR3 length: 12 amino acids. Germline CDR1 and CDR2: MGHRA and YSYEKL. For the CDR3, the DNA is TGCGCCAGCGGAGGGGCTACCTACGAGCAGTACTTC. This gives the protein CASGGATYEQYF.

The genes are TRBV7-9 and TRBJ1-3, with 9 bases matching TRBD1. The V segment lost 6 bases and the J segment 6 bases; nucleotides outside the gene matches: 9. The V gene's germline CDR1 is SEHNR and CDR2 FQNEAQ (reference sequence). The CDR3 is 15 residues long. The CDR3 region is CASSAAGTGLNTIYF. CDR3 DNA: TGTGCCAGCAGTGCCGCCGGGACAGGGTTAAACACCATATATTTT.

The chain carries TRBV7-9 and TRBJ2-2, with D possibly matching TRBD1 (6 bases). V was pared by 4 bases and J by 7 bases, with 7 bases between. There are 12 residues in the CDR3. Germline V gene data show CDR1 as SEHNR and CDR2 as FQNEAQ (reference sequence). The CDR3 sequence is CASSSRGGELFF. The CDR3 nucleotides are TGTGCCAGCAGCTCCAGGGGCGGGGAGCTGTTTTTT.